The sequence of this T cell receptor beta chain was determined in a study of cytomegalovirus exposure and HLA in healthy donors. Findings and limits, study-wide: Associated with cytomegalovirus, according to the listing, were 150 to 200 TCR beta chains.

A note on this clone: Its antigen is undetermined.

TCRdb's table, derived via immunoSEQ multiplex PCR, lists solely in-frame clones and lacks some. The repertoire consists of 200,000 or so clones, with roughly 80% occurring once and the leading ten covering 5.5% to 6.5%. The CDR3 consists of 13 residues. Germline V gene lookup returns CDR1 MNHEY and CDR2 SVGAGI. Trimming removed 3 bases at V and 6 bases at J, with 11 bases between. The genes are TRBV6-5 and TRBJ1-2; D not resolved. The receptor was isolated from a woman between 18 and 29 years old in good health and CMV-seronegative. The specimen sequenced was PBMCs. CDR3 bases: TGTGCCAGCAGTTATTTACGGGCTGATGGCTACACCTTC. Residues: CASSYLRADGYTF.